This TCR beta chain appears in the sequencing data of a study of spatial heterogeneity in lung cancer. Study as a whole: Every unique TCR and UMI combination, on average, appeared more than ten times in raw reads.

TCR cDNA molecules were tagged individually, and each one carried a unique molecular identifier. TCRdb processed the 5' RACE reads anew with MiXCR; each CDR3 protein has one entry. The sample records tens of thousands of distinct CDR3 sequences, 9.5% to 15% being singletons. The sample's time point: sample taken at primary tumor resection. There were some 76 donors, all of them untreated patients with early-stage non-small cell lung cancer. The CDR3 has 16 amino acids. CDR1 is MDHEN and CDR2 is SYDVKM in the germline V gene. Trimming removed 8 bases from V and 6 bases from J; junction bases left unmatched: 13.

The sequence was obtained from a male donor with early-stage non-small cell lung cancer. The chain combines TRBV28 with TRBJ1-2, with 12 bases identical to TRBD1. The sample in question was PBMCs, obtained at surgery. The CDR3 nucleotides read TGTGCCAGCGGATCCGGGACAGGGGGCGGGTCGGATGGCTACACCTTC. Translated: CASGSGTGGGSDGYTF.